This T cell receptor (beta chain) was sequenced in a study of cytomegalovirus exposure and HLA in healthy donors. This PCR relied on a set of 60 Vbeta primers and 13 Jbeta primers. Sequencing used immunoSEQ multiplex PCR; TCRdb keeps in-frame clones, though not all of them. Of about 100,000 clones in the sample, approximately 80% were seen once. Healthy bone marrow donors made up the cohort. Points from the study as a whole: The sole available immune exposure information was CMV serostatus. Through in vitro validation, three CMV-associated chains were shown to be specific for CMV antigens. Many donors carried some public TCRs, although rarity characterized most TCR sequences.

J gave up 1 base and V 1 base, and 14 bases lay outside the gene matches. This CDR3 is built from 19 residues. Germline V gene data show CDR1 as SGHNT and CDR2 as YYREEE (reference sequence). With regard to this clone: Its antigen is currently unknown.

V and J are TRBV5-4 and TRBJ2-7; 10 bases are shared with TRBD1. The material sequenced was PBMCs. The receptor comes from a woman in her 70s in good health and CMV-seropositive. DNA for the CDR3: TGTGCCAGCAGCTTGCCAGCTGGTGGCCGGACAGGGGGTTCCTACGAGCAGTACTTC. It specifies CASSLPAGGRTGGSYEQYF.